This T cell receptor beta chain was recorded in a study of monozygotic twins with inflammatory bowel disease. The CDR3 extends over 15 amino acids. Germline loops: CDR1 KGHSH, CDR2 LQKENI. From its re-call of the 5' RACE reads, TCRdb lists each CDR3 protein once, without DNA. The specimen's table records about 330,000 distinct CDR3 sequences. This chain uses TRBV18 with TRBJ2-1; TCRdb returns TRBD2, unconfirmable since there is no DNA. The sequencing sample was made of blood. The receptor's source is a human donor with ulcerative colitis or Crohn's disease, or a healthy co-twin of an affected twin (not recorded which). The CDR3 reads CASSPLLAGGFRQFF. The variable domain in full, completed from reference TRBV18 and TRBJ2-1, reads NAGVMQNPRHLVRRRGQEARLRCSPMKGHSHVYWYRQLPEEGLKFMVYLQKENIIDESGMPKERFSAEFPKEGPSILRIQQVVRGDSAAYFCASSPLLAGGFRQFFGPGTRLTVL.